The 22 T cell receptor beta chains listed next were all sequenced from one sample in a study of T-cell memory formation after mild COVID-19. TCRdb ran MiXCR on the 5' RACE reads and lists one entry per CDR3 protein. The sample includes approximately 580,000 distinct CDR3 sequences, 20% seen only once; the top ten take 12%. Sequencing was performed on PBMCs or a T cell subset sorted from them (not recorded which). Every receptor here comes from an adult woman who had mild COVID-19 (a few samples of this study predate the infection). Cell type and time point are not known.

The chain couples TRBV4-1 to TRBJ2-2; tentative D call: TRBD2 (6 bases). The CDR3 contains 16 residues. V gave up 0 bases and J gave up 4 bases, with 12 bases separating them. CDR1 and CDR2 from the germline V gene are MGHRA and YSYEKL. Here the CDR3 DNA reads TGCGCCAGCAGCCAAGATCCGGGGGTGAGCACCGGGGAGCTGTTTTTT. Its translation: CASSQDPGVSTGELFF.

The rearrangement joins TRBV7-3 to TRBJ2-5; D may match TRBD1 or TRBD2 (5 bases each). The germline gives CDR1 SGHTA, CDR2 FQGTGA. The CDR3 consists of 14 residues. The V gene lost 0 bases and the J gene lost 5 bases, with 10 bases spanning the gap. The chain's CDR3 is CASSLTDSGETQYF. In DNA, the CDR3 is TGTGCCAGCAGCTTAACAGACAGCGGTGAGACCCAGTACTTC.

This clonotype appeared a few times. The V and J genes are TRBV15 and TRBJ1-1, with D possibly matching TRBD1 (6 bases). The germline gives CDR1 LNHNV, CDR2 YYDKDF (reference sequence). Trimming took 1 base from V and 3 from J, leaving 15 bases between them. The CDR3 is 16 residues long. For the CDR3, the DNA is TGTGCCACCAGCAGAGGCCAGGACAGCTTACACACTGAAGCTTTCTTT. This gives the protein CATSRGQDSLHTEAFF.

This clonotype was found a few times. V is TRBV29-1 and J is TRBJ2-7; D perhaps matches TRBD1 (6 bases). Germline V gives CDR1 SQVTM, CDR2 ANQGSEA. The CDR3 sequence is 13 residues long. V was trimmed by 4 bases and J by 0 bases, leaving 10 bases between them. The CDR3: CSVVGGFSYEQYF. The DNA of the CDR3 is TGCAGCGTTGTTGGGGGCTTCTCCTACGAGCAGTACTTC.

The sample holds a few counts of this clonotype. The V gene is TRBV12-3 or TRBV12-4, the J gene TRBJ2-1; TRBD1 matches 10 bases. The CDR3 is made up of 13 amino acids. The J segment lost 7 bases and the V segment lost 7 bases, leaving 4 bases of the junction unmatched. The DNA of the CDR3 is TGTGCCAGCACCGACAGGGGGCTGAATGAGCAGTTCTTC. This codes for CASTDRGLNEQFF.

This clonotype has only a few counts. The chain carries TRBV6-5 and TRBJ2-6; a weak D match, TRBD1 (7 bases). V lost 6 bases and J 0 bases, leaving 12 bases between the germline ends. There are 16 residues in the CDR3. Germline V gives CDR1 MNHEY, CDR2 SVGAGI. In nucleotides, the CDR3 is TGTGCCAGCAGGCGGGACAGTAGCTCTGGGGCCAACGTCCTGACTTTC. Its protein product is CASRRDSSSGANVLTF.

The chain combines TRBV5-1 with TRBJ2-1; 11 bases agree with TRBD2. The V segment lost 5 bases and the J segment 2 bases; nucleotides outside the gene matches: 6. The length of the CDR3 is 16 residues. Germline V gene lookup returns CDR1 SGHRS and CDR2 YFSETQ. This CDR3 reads CASRLAGAPTYNEQFF. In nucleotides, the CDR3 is TGCGCCAGCAGACTAGCGGGAGCCCCTACCTACAATGAGCAGTTCTTC.

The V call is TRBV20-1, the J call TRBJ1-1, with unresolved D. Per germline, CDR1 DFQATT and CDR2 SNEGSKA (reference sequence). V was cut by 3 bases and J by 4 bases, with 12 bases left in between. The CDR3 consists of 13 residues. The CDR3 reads CSASPGSSTEAFF. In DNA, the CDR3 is TGCAGTGCTAGTCCTGGGTCATCCACTGAAGCTTTCTTT.

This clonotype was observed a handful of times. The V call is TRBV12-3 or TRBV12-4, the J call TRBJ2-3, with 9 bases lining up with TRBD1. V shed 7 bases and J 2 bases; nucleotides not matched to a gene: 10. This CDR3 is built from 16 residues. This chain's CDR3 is CASTSRTGAITDTQYF. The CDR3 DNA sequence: TGTGCCAGCACTTCAAGGACAGGGGCTATCACAGATACGCAGTATTTT.

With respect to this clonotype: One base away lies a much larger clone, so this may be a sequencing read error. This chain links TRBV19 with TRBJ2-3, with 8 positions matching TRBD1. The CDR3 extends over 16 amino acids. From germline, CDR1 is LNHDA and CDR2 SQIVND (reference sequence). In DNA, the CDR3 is TGTGCCAGTAGTGGACGCAGGGGGCTAGGCACAGATGCGCAGTATTTT. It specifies CASSGRRGLGTDAQYF. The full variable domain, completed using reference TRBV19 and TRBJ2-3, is DGGITQSPKYLFRKEGQNVTLSCEQNLNHDAMYWYRQDPGQGLRLIYYSQIVNDFQKGDIAEGYSVSREKKESFPLTVTSAQKNPTAFYLCASSGRRGLGTDAQYFGPGTRLTVL.

CDR3 nucleotide sequence: TGTGCCAGCAGCTTAGGGGCGGAAGCGGCCTCTAGCACAGATACGCAGTATTTT. Protein product: CASSLGAEAASSTDTQYF. The chain combines TRBV7-2 with TRBJ2-3; D perhaps matches TRBD2 (5 bases). Deletions cut 1 base from V and 0 bases from J, with 17 bases between. The CDR3 extends over 18 amino acids. Germline V lookup: CDR1 SGHTA, CDR2 FQGNSA.

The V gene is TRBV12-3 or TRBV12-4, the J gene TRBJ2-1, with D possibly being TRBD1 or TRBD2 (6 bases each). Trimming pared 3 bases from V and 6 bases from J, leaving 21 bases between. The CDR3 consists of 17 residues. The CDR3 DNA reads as TGTGCCAGCAGTTTCGTCTGGGGGGCCGGGTTCTCCAATGAGCAGTTCTTC. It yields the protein CASSFVWGAGFSNEQFF.

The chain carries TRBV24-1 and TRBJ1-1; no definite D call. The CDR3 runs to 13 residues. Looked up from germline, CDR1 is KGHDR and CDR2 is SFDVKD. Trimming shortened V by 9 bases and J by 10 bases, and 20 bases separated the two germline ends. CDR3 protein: CATRVMRESRAFF. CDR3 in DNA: TGTGCCACCCGGGTTATGAGGGAAAGCCGAGCTTTCTTT.

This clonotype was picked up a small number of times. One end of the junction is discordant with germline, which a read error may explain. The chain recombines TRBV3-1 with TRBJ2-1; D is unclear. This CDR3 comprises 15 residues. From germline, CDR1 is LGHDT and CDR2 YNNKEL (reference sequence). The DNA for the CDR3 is TGTGCCAGCAGCCAATATAGCACCCGCTACGATGAGCAGTTCTTC. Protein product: CASSQYSTRYDEQFF.

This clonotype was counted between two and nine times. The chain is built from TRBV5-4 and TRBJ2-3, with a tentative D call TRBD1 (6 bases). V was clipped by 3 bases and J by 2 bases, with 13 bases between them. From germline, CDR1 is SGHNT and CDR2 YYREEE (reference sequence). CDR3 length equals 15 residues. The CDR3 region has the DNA TGTGCCAGCAGCTCCATCGAGGGGGACACAGATACGCAGTATTTT. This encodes CASSSIEGDTDTQYF.

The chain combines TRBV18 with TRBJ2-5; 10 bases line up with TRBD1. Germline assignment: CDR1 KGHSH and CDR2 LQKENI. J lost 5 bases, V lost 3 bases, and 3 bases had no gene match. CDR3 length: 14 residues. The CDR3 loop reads CASSPGTGVETQYF. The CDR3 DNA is TGTGCCAGCTCACCTGGGACAGGGGTGGAGACCCAGTACTTC.

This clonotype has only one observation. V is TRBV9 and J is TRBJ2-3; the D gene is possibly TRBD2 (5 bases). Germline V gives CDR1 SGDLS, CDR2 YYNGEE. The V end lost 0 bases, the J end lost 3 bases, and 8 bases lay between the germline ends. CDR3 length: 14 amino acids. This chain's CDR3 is CASSVATGTDTQYF. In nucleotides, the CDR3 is TGTGCCAGCAGCGTAGCTACGGGGACAGATACGCAGTATTTT.

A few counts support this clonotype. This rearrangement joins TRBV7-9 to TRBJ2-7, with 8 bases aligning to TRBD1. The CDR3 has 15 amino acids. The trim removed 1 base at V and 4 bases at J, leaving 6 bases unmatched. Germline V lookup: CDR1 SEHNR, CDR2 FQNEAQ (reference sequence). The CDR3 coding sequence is TGTGCCAGCAGCTTAGGGACAGGGACGAAATACGAGCAGTACTTC. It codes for CASSLGTGTKYEQYF.

CDR3 protein: CASSQGGQGRNTEAFF. CDR3 nucleotides: TGTGCCAGCAGCCAGGGCGGACAGGGGCGTAACACTGAAGCTTTCTTT. This sequence joins TRBV3-1 and TRBJ1-1, with 9 positions matching TRBD1. CDR3 length equals 16 residues. V was pared by 3 bases and J by 2 bases, with 7 bases of the junction left unmatched. Germline V gives CDR1 LGHDT, CDR2 YNNKEL (reference sequence). The full variable domain, with the rest looked up from reference TRBV3-1 and TRBJ1-1, is DTAVSQTPKYLVTQMGNDKSIKCEQNLGHDTMYWYKQDSKKFLKIMFSYNNKELIINETVPNRFSPKSPDKAHLNLHINSLELGDSAVYFCASSQGGQGRNTEAFFGQGTRLTVV.

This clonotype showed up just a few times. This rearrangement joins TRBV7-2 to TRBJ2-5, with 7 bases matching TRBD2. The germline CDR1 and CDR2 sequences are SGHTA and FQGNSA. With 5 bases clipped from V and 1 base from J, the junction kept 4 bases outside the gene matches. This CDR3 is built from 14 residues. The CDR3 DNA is TGTGCCAGCAGCAAACTAGCGACCCAAGAGACCCAGTACTTC. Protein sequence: CASSKLATQETQYF.

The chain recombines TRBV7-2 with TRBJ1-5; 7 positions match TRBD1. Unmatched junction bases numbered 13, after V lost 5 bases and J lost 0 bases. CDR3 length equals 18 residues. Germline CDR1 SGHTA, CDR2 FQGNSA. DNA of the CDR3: TGTGCCAGCAGCCACAGGGGCCCCGGCCCTTATAGCAATCAGCCCCAGCATTTT. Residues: CASSHRGPGPYSNQPQHF. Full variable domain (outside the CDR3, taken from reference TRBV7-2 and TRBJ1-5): GAGVSQSPSNKVTEKGKDVELRCDPISGHTALYWYRQSLGQGLEFLIYFQGNSAPDKSGLPSDRFSAERTGGSVSTLTIQRTQQEDSAVYLCASSHRGPGPYSNQPQHFGDGTRLSIL.

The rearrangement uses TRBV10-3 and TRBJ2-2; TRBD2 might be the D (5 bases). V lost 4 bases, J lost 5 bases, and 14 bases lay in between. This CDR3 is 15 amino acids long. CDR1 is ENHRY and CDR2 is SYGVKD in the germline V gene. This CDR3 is CAISASGGWTGELFF. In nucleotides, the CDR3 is TGTGCCATCAGTGCCAGCGGAGGATGGACCGGGGAGCTGTTTTTT.